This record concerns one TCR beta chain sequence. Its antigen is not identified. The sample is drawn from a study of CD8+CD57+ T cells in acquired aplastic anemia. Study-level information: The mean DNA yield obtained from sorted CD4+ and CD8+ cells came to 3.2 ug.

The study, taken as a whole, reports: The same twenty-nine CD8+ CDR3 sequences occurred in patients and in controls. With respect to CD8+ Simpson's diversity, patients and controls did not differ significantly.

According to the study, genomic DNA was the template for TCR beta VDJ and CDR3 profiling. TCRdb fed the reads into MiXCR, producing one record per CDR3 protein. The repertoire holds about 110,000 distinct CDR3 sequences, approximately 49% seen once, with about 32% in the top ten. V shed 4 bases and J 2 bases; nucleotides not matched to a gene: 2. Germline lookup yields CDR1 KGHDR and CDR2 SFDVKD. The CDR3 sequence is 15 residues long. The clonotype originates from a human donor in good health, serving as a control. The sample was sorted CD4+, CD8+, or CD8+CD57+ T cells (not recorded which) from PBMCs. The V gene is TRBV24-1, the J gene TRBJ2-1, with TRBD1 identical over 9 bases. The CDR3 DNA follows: TGTGCCACCAGTGACAGACAGGGGGCCTACAATGAGCAGTTCTTC. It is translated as CATSDRQGAYNEQFF.